This T cell receptor (beta chain) was sequenced in a study of circulating CD8 cells and anti-PD-1 response in melanoma. Study details: About 50% of the 13 melanoma patients received first-line anti-PD-1 therapy.

TCR libraries were prepared from approximately 15 ng of total RNA with the QIAseq Immune Repertoire TCR panel. TCRdb fed the reads into MiXCR, producing one record per CDR3 protein. The repertoire has about 2,000 distinct CDR3 sequences, around 6.5% of them found once; the top ten carry less than 4%. Trimming stripped 1 base from V and 9 bases from J, with 10 bases between. CDR1 and CDR2 (germline): LNHDA, SQIVND (reference sequence). This CDR3 is built from 13 residues. This clonotype was detected a few times. Its specificity is not known. Four subsets defined by PD-1 and/or TIGIT were sorted from live CD3+CD8+TCRalphabeta+ cells. General study findings and limits: Previously treated and treatment-naive patients were pooled together. TIGIT repertoires were least diverse, DNEG repertoires most diverse.

Specimen: CD8+ T cells from PBMCs, collected at baseline or after one month of anti-PD-1 therapy (not recorded which). This chain connects TRBV19 to TRBJ2-1; possible D gene TRBD1, 5 bases. The TCR was taken from a human donor with melanoma. The chain's CDR3 is CASSIGQFSEQFF. The CDR3 bases are TGTGCCAGTAGTATAGGACAGTTCAGTGAGCAGTTCTTC.